This TCR beta chain is drawn from a study of chemoradiotherapy in HPV16-positive cancers. Germline CDR1 reads SGDLS; CDR2 reads YYNGEE. The germline V and J ends were trimmed by 0 bases and 0 bases, with 8 bases remaining between them. The CDR3 contains 15 residues. Assay used: immunoSEQ multiplex PCR; TCRdb lists only in-frame clones, some missing. The table shows approximately 4,200 clones, with approximately 84% occurring only once. As to this clone: The identical CDR3 is also encoded by other nucleotide sequences in the sample.

The receptor was isolated from a human donor with HPV-associated anogenital cancer. The chain has TRBV9 and TRBJ2-3; tentative D call: TRBD2 (5 bases). Sequenced here: tumor tissue, sampled from a patient who underwent chemoradiotherapy. CDR3 sequence reads: CASSVVSGSTDTQYF. CDR3 nucleotides: TGTGCCAGCAGCGTAGTTTCGGGGAGCACAGATACGCAGTATTTT.